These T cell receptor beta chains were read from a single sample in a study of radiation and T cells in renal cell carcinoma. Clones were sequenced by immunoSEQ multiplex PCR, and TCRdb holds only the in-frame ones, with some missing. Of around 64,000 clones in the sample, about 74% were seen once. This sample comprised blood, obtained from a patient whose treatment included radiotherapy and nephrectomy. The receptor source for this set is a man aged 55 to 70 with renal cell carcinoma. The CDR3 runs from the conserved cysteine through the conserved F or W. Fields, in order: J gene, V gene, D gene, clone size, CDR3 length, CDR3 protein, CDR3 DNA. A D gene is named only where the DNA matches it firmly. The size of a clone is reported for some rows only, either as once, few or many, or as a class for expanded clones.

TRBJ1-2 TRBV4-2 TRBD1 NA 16 CASSQVTDRDGYGYTF TGTGCCAGCAGCCAGGTGACAGACAGGGATGGCTATGGCTACACCTTC
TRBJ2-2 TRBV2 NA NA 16 CASSLFWTANTGELFF TGTGCCAGCAGTCTCTTTTGGACGGCGAACACCGGGGAGCTGTTTTTT
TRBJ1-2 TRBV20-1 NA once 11 CSASRFPGYTF TGCAGTGCTAGTCGTTTCCCAGGCTACACCTTC
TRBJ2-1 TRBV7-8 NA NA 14 CASSRGLSYNEQFF TGTGCCAGCAGCCGTGGACTGAGCTACAATGAGCAGTTCTTC
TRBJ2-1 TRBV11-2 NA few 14 CASSFGSSYNEQFF TGTGCCAGCAGCTTCGGAAGCTCCTACAATGAGCAGTTCTTC
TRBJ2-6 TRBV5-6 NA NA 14 CASSFGSGANVLTF TGTGCCAGCAGCTTTGGGTCAGGGGCCAACGTCCTGACTTTC
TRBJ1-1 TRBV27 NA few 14 CASLRAGGNTEAFF TGTGCCAGCCTGAGGGCCGGGGGGAACACTGAAGCTTTCTTT
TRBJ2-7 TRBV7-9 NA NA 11 CASSRIREQYF TGTGCCAGCAGCCGGATTCGCGAGCAGTACTTC
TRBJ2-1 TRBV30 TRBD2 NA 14 CAWKTGTSGYEQFF TGTGCCTGGAAGACCGGGACTAGCGGCTACGAGCAGTTCTTC
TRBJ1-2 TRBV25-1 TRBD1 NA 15 CASSFPGQGAKGYTF TGTGCCAGCAGTTTCCCGGGACAGGGGGCCAAAGGCTACACCTTC
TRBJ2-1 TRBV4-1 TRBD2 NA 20 CASSQGLLRKTSGRMGEQFF TGCGCCAGCAGCCAAGGGCTATTACGGAAGACTAGCGGGAGAATGGGGGAGCAGTTCTTC
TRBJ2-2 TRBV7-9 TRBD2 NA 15 CASSSSSGGTGELFF TGTGCCAGCAGCTCTTCTAGCGGGGGAACCGGGGAGCTGTTTTTT
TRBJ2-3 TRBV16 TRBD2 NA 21 CASSQSASPGTSGRAKDTQYF TGTGCCAGCAGCCAATCCGCAAGCCCAGGGACTAGCGGGAGGGCCAAAGATACGCAGTATTTT
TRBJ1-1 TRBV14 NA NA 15 CASSQEGLGRAEAFF TGTGCCAGCAGCCAAGAAGGGCTTGGTAGGGCTGAAGCTTTCTTT
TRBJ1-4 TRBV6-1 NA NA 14 CASSEGATNEKLFF TGTGCCAGCAGTGAAGGGGCAACTAATGAAAAACTGTTTTTT
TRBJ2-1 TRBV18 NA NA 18 CASSPYGTGQRKYNEQFF TGTGCCAGCTCACCGTACGGGACCGGGCAGAGAAAATACAATGAGCAGTTCTTC
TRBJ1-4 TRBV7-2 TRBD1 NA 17 CASSRRDRGPQVEKLFF TGTGCCAGCAGCCGCCGGGACAGGGGGCCTCAGGTTGAAAAACTGTTTTTT
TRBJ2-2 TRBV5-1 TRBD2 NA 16 CASSQQLAGGPGELFF TGCGCCAGCAGCCAACAACTAGCGGGGGGCCCCGGGGAGCTGTTTTTT
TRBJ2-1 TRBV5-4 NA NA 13 CASSEDPPREQFF TGTGCCAGCAGCGAGGACCCACCACGGGAGCAGTTCTTC
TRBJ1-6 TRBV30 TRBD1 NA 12 CAWNRGGSPLHF TGTGCCTGGAACAGGGGCGGTTCACCCCTCCACTTT
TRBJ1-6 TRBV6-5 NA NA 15 CASSYSGQGFSPLHF TGTGCCAGCAGTTACTCTGGGCAGGGATTTTCACCCCTCCACTTT
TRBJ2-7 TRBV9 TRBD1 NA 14 CASSPRQGIYEQYF TGTGCCAGCAGCCCTCGACAGGGAATCTACGAGCAGTACTTC
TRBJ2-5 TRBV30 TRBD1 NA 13 CAWSDDRAETQYF TGTGCCTGGAGCGACGACAGGGCAGAGACCCAGTACTTC
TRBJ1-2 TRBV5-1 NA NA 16 CASSLEVGTQKGGYTF TGCGCCAGCAGCTTGGAGGTCGGGACACAAAAGGGTGGCTACACCTTC
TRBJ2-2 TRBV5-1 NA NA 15 CASSSSRSGSGELFF TGCGCCAGCAGCTCCTCCCGCTCGGGGTCCGGGGAGCTGTTTTTT
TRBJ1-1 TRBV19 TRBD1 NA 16 CASSIGTGGKNTEAFF TGTGCCAGTAGTATCGGGACAGGGGGTAAAAACACTGAAGCTTTCTTT
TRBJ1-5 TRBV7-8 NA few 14 CASSLAGGAQPQHF TGTGCCAGCAGCTTAGCAGGGGGAGCTCAGCCCCAGCATTTT
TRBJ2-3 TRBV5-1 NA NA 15 CASSSTGDSTDTQYF TGCGCCAGCAGCTCCACAGGCGACTCCACAGATACGCAGTATTTT
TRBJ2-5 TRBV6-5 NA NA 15 CASSPNLGGQETQYF TGTGCCAGCAGTCCTAATCTAGGGGGGCAAGAGACCCAGTACTTC
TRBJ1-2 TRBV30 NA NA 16 CAWTGEGDWANYGYTF TGTGCCTGGACAGGGGAGGGTGATTGGGCTAACTATGGCTACACCTTC
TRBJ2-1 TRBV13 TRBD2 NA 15 CASSTWRESGNEQFF TGTGCCAGCAGTACCTGGCGGGAGAGCGGCAATGAGCAGTTCTTC
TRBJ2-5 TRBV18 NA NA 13 CASSPRGEETQYF TGTGCCAGCTCACCACGAGGCGAAGAGACCCAGTACTTC
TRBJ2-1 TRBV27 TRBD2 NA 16 CASLGLAGEPYNEQFF TGTGCCAGCCTGGGACTAGCGGGAGAACCCTACAATGAGCAGTTCTTC
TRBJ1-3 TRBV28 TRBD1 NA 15 CASSPDRLAGNTIYF TGTGCCAGCAGTCCGGACAGGTTAGCTGGAAACACCATATATTTT
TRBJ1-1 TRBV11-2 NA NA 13 CASSLGGGLEAFF TGTGCCAGCAGCTTAGGGGGGGGGCTGGAAGCTTTCTTT
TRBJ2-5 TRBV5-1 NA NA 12 CASRLGLETQYF TGCGCCAGCCGCCTCGGGTTAGAGACCCAGTACTTC
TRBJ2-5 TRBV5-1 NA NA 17 CASSLDTGSGAQETQYF TGCGCCAGCAGCTTGGATACCGGGAGTGGAGCTCAAGAGACCCAGTACTTC
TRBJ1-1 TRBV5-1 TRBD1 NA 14 CASSYQGGDTEAFF TGCGCCAGCAGCTACCAGGGGGGCGACACTGAAGCTTTCTTT
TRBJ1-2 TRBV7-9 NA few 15 CASSSGDRPSYGYTF TGTGCCAGCAGCTCGGGAGACAGGCCGTCCTATGGCTACACCTTC
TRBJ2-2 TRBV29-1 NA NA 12 CSVSFYGGELFF TGCAGCGTTAGCTTTTATGGCGGGGAGCTGTTTTTT
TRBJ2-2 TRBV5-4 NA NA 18 CASSLGLGQGVNTGELFF TGTGCCAGCAGCTTGGGTCTGGGACAAGGGGTGAACACCGGGGAGCTGTTTTTT
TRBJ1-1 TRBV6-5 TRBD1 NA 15 CASSYSTGTGIEAFF TGTGCCAGCAGTTACTCCACCGGGACAGGAATTGAAGCTTTCTTT
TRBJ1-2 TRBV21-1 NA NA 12 CASSLPSYGYTF TGTGCCAGCAGCCTTCCGTCCTATGGCTACACCTTC
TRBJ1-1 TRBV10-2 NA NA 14 CASMGGPLYTEAFF TGCGCCAGCATGGGGGGTCCTTTGTACACTGAAGCTTTCTTT
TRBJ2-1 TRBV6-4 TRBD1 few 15 CASSEQGASRNEQFF TGTGCCAGCAGTGAGCAGGGGGCGAGTAGGAATGAGCAGTTCTTC
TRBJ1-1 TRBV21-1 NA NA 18 CASSKPEPLWGSDTEAFF TGTGCCAGCAGCAAACCCGAACCTTTATGGGGGAGCGACACTGAAGCTTTCTTT
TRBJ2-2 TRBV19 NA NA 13 CASSNRNTGELFF TGTGCCAGTAGTAACAGGAACACCGGGGAGCTGTTTTTT